These 10 T cell receptor beta chains came from one sample sequenced in a study of T cell repertoires in cytomegalovirus infection. TCRdb called the reads again in MiXCR, with one record for every CDR3 protein. The table has 290,000 or so distinct CDR3 sequences, about 25% seen once; the top ten hold approximately 15%. Specimen: PBMCs. The receptor set was obtained from a human donor in good health (CMV status not recorded). Some clones in this sample may be carry-over from other donors' samples.

This chain links TRBV28 with TRBJ1-1; D perhaps matches TRBD1 (6 bases). Germline V gene sequence: CDR1 MDHEN, CDR2 SYDVKM. V lost 5 bases, J lost 4 bases, and 14 bases lay in between. The CDR3 has 14 residues. For the CDR3, the DNA is TGTGCCAGCAGTCTGGGGGGCGTTGGCACTGAAGCTTTCTTT. It translates to CASSLGGVGTEAFF.

V gene TRBV11-2 combines with J gene TRBJ2-3; 7 positions match TRBD1. This CDR3 is built from 17 residues. The J segment lost 5 bases and the V segment lost 2 bases, leaving 13 bases of the junction unmatched. Germline loops: CDR1 SGHAT, CDR2 FQNNGV. As DNA, the CDR3 is TGTGCCAGCAGCTTAAACCTGGGAAGGGGGCGTGGAGATACGCAGTATTTT. Translating it yields CASSLNLGRGRGDTQYF.

J is TRBJ2-1 and V is TRBV27; D remains ambiguous. This CDR3 contains 11 residues. V was trimmed by 6 bases and J by 6 bases, leaving 6 bases between them. The V gene's germline CDR1 is MNHEY and CDR2 SMNVEV (reference sequence). CDR3 residues: CASRQSNEQFF. As DNA, the CDR3 is TGTGCCAGCAGGCAGAGCAATGAGCAGTTCTTC.

This clonotype showed up just a few times. This chain links TRBV7-2 with TRBJ1-2; no definite D call. The V gene's germline CDR1 is SGHTA and CDR2 FQGNSA. This CDR3 has 13 amino acids. Trimming removed 0 bases at V and 8 bases at J, with 10 bases between. The CDR3 spells CASSLAQDGGYTF. The CDR3 DNA is TGTGCCAGCAGCTTAGCGCAGGATGGAGGCTACACCTTC.

The genes are TRBV7-2 and TRBJ1-5; 7 nucleotides agree with TRBD1. The J segment lost 6 bases and the V segment lost 6 bases, leaving 8 bases of the junction unmatched. This CDR3 contains 14 residues. Germline V gene sequence: CDR1 SGHTA, CDR2 FQGNSA. The CDR3 DNA follows: TGTGCCAGCAGTCAGGGGGGGGCAGGTCAGCCCCAGCATTTT. This sequence encodes CASSQGGAGQPQHF.

This clonotype has just a few counts. The V and J genes are TRBV12-3 or TRBV12-4 and TRBJ2-2, with D unresolved. The CDR3 sequence is 15 residues long. The V end was cut by 0 bases, the J end by 6 bases, with 11 bases between. The CDR3 nucleotides are TGTGCCAGCAGTTTAGCGAACGGCGCCTCCGGGGAGCTGTTTTTT. It yields the protein CASSLANGASGELFF.

V is TRBV19 and J is TRBJ2-7, with 7 positions matching TRBD2. CDR3 length: 14 amino acids. The germline CDR1 and CDR2 sequences are LNHDA and SQIVND (reference sequence). V dropped 9 bases and J dropped 2; count of bases not matched to a gene: 10. The CDR3, as DNA: TGTGCCAGCGCGAGATCAAGCGGGGCCTACGAGCAGTACTTC. Translated: CASARSSGAYEQYF.

At least ten counts were recorded for this clonotype. CDR3 region: CASSLDVYSNQPQHF. For the CDR3, the DNA is TGTGCCAGCAGCTTAGACGTTTATAGCAATCAGCCCCAGCATTTT. The rearrangement joins TRBV5-5 to TRBJ1-5, with D unclear. Between the trimmed V and J ends, which lost 2 bases and 0 bases, there was a span of 9 bases. Germline values: CDR1 SGHKS, CDR2 YYEKEE (reference sequence). This CDR3 has 15 residues.

This clonotype came up a few times. The genes are TRBV7-4 and TRBJ2-2, with D possibly being TRBD1 (5 bases). CDR1 is SGHVT and CDR2 is SQSDAQ in the germline V gene. Trimming took off 1 base at V and 5 bases at J, with 11 bases between the two ends. The length of the CDR3 is 15 residues. The CDR3, as DNA: TGTGCCAGCAGCTTAGAGTTGGGGCTGACCGGGGAGCTGTTTTTT. Translating it yields CASSLELGLTGELFF.

This chain connects TRBV28 to TRBJ1-1; no clear D. Germline assignment: CDR1 MDHEN and CDR2 SYDVKM. The V end lost 5 bases, the J end lost 11 bases, and 21 bases lay between the germline ends. The CDR3 has 14 residues. The CDR3: CASSPTTNPPRAFF. For the CDR3, the DNA is TGTGCCAGCAGTCCTACAACGAATCCCCCGAGGGCTTTCTTT.